The 31 T cell receptor beta chains presented below share a single source sample, sequenced in a study of human thymus T cells. Thymic resections from corrective heart surgery supplied the tissue. The method was immunoSEQ multiplex PCR; TCRdb's version includes in-frame clones alone and lacks a portion of them. This table has around 70,000 clones, about 95% appearing once. The source material was thymus tissue. Every receptor here comes from a girl less than two years old with a congenital heart defect but otherwise immunologically healthy.

The chain has TRBV27 and TRBJ2-1; 9 nucleotides line up with TRBD2. The J segment lost 9 bases and the V segment lost 8 bases, leaving 26 bases of the junction unmatched. This CDR3 has 19 residues. The germline V gene has CDR1 MNHEY and CDR2 SMNVEV (reference sequence). The CDR3 DNA sequence: TGTGCCAGCTTGTGTAACTATCATCGCGGGAGGGCCAGAGGGTGTGAGCAGTTCTTC. Translated: CASLCNYHRGRARGCEQFF.

The chain has TRBV25-1 and TRBJ2-3; 9 nucleotides match TRBD2. The V gene end was trimmed by 8 bases and the J gene end by 4 bases; junction bases not matched to a gene: 7. Germline V gives CDR1 MGHDK, CDR2 SYGVNS. This CDR3 region has 14 residues. DNA of the CDR3: TGTGCCAGCCGCCATAAGCGGGAGGCAGATACGCAGTATTTT. This encodes CASRHKREADTQYF.

This chain uses TRBV27 with TRBJ2-2; TRBD1 matches at 11 bases. This CDR3 contains 13 residues. The V gene's germline CDR1 is MNHEY and CDR2 SMNVEV (reference sequence). The ends lost 6 bases at V and 15 bases at J; junction bases unmatched: 9. This chain's CDR3 is CASSPLGTGGLFF. The CDR3 DNA reads TGTGCCAGCAGCCCCCTGGGGACAGGGGGGTTGTTTTTT.

The chain carries TRBV2 and TRBJ2-2; 10 bases fit TRBD2. The CDR3 loop spans 20 amino acids. V trimming: 0 bases; J trimming: 6 bases; junction bases outside the gene matches: 16. Germline values: CDR1 SNHLY, CDR2 FYNNEI. The CDR3 bases are TGTGCCAGCAGTGAAGCGGGCATTTCTAGCGGGAGTATTAGCCCCGGGGAGCTGTTTTTT. It codes for CASSEAGISSGSISPGELFF.

The chain combines TRBV9 with TRBJ2-6; D is possibly TRBD2 (5 bases). The CDR3 covers 18 residues. CDR1 SGDLS and CDR2 YYNGEE come from the germline V gene. V shed 4 bases and J shed 0 bases, with 17 bases lying between them. The CDR3: CASSPRGSLYSGANVLTF. In DNA, the CDR3 is TGTGCCAGCAGCCCCCGGGGTTCCCTCTACTCTGGGGCCAACGTCCTGACTTTC.

This clone was observed once. This chain links TRBV30 with TRBJ2-7, with 7 bases lining up with TRBD1. Germline CDR1 GTSNPN, CDR2 SVGIG (reference sequence). This CDR3 contains 11 residues. The V gene end was trimmed by 2 bases and the J gene end by 12 bases; junction bases not matched to a gene: 7. CDR3 DNA: TGTGCCTGGAGTAGGGCAGGGGGTGGGTACTTC. As protein: CAWSRAGGGYF.

The chain carries TRBV6-1 and TRBJ1-1, with D perhaps matching TRBD1 (5 bases). Trimming removed 6 bases at V and 1 base at J, with 9 bases between. Per germline, CDR1 MNHNS and CDR2 SASEGT. The length of the CDR3 is 13 residues. The CDR3 reads CASRGTENTEAFF. The CDR3 DNA reads TGTGCCAGCAGGGGGACGGAGAACACTGAAGCTTTCTTT.

This rearrangement joins TRBV19 to TRBJ2-7; TRBD1 aligns across 7 bases. The CDR3 totals 18 residues. The ends lost 4 bases at V and 4 bases at J; junction bases unmatched: 19. Per the germline V gene, CDR1 is LNHDA and CDR2 is SQIVND (reference sequence). CDR3 nucleotides: TGTGCCAGTAGTACCCGACCCGACAGGGCTCCTCTTGGATACGAGCAGTACTTC. Translation gives CASSTRPDRAPLGYEQYF.

This sequence joins TRBV5-6 and TRBJ2-5; D ambiguous. CDR3 length: 14 residues. The germline CDR1 and CDR2 sequences are SGHDT and YYEEEE. Trimming removed 4 bases from V and 0 bases from J, with 10 bases in between. The CDR3 sequence is CASSPIQYQETQYF. CDR3 coding DNA: TGTGCCAGCAGCCCGATCCAGTACCAAGAGACCCAGTACTTC.

The gene calls are TRBV11-2 and TRBJ1-4; no clear D. The V end was cut by 1 base, the J end by 8 bases, with 17 bases between. Per germline, CDR1 SGHAT and CDR2 FQNNGV. The CDR3 contains 16 residues. The CDR3 here is CASSLAPGLQWEKLFF. Here the CDR3 DNA reads TGTGCCAGCAGCTTAGCACCGGGCCTCCAATGGGAAAAACTGTTTTTT.

The CDR3 coding sequence is TGCGCCAGCAGTGAGTCGGGCAGAGAGTACGAGCAGTACTTC. Amino acids: CASSESGREYEQYF. The gene calls are TRBV10-1 and TRBJ2-7; no firm D call. V dropped 0 bases and J dropped 4 bases, with 10 bases sitting between them. From germline, CDR1 is WNHNN and CDR2 SYGVQD (reference sequence). The CDR3 consists of 14 residues.

The chain has TRBV2 and TRBJ1-1, with D tentatively TRBD1 (6 bases). The germline V gene encodes CDR1 SNHLY and CDR2 FYNNEI. The CDR3 has 14 residues. Trimming took 3 bases from V and 1 from J, leaving 9 bases between them. The CDR3 DNA reads TGTGCCAGCAGTGAGGGACACCAGAACACTGAAGCTTTCTTT. It specifies CASSEGHQNTEAFF.

This sequence joins TRBV14 and TRBJ2-1; 9 bases map to TRBD2. After removal of 2 bases from V and 0 bases from J, the junction contained 11 bases not matched to a gene. The germline V gene has CDR1 SGHDN and CDR2 FVKESK. The CDR3 has 19 amino acids. The CDR3 sequence is CASSQFSGTSRHSYNEQFF. The CDR3 DNA sequence: TGTGCCAGCAGCCAATTCTCCGGGACTAGCCGACACTCCTACAATGAGCAGTTCTTC.

A note on this clone: Other DNA variants within this sample encode the same CDR3. This chain connects TRBV4-2 to TRBJ2-7; TRBD1 agrees at 7 bases. The germline CDR1 and CDR2 sequences are LGHNA and YNFKEQ. J gave up 0 bases and V 3 bases, and 2 bases lay outside the gene matches. This CDR3 is built from 14 residues. DNA of the CDR3: TGTGCCAGCAGCCAGGCAGGGGGCTCCTACGAGCAGTACTTC. As protein: CASSQAGGSYEQYF.

V is TRBV7-2 and J is TRBJ2-7, with D unresolved. The ends were cut back, 0 bases at V and 9 bases at J, with 18 bases in the middle. This CDR3 is 15 amino acids long. Germline-derived CDR1 and CDR2 are SGHTA and FQGNSA. CDR3 sequence reads: CASSLAFGGPPGQYF. The CDR3 DNA is TGTGCCAGCAGCTTAGCGTTTGGCGGACCCCCGGGGCAGTACTTC.

CDR3 amino acids: CASSRRQGSPPNTEAFF. The DNA of the CDR3 is TGTGCCAGCAGCCGACGACAGGGATCCCCACCGAACACTGAAGCTTTCTTT. This chain uses TRBV4-2 with TRBJ1-1; TRBD1 agrees at 7 bases. CDR3 length: 17 residues. CDR1 and CDR2 from the germline V gene are LGHNA and YNFKEQ. With 4 bases clipped from V and 1 base from J, the junction kept 12 bases outside the gene matches.

DNA for the CDR3: TGTGCCAGCACTCAAAGGACAGGGCCCTCCTACGAGCAGTACTTC. It specifies CASTQRTGPSYEQYF. This chain connects TRBV25-1 to TRBJ2-7; 8 nucleotides agree with TRBD1. The ends lost 7 bases at V and 0 bases at J; junction bases unmatched: 8. This CDR3 is built from 15 residues. The germline gives CDR1 MGHDK, CDR2 SYGVNS.

The chain joins TRBV28 to TRBJ2-7, with 8 bases identical to TRBD2. Losses at the gene ends were 8 bases for V and 0 bases for J; bases not matched to a gene: 6. Looked up from germline, CDR1 is MDHEN and CDR2 is SYDVKM. There are 14 residues in the CDR3. The chain's CDR3 is CASALRGASYEQYF. The CDR3 DNA reads as TGTGCCAGCGCCTTGCGGGGGGCCTCCTACGAGCAGTACTTC. The full variable domain, in which reference TRBV28 and TRBJ2-7 provide the parts outside the CDR3, is DVKVTQSSRYLVKRTGEKVFLECVQDMDHENMFWYRQDPGLGLRLIYFSYDVKMKEKGDIPEGYSVSREKKERFSLILESASTNQTSMYLCASALRGASYEQYFGPGTRLTVT.

As to this clone: Additional DNA sequences in this sample encode the identical CDR3. The chain is built from TRBV6-1 and TRBJ1-1; no definite D call. Germline-derived CDR1 and CDR2 are MNHNS and SASEGT. V was trimmed by 1 base and J by 1 base, leaving 16 bases between them. There are 17 residues in the CDR3. CDR3 nucleotides: TGTGCCAGCAGTGAAGAGCCCCTCGAGGGTTGGAACACTGAAGCTTTCTTT. Encoded protein: CASSEEPLEGWNTEAFF.

The rearrangement uses TRBV6-1 and TRBJ1-6; 9 positions match TRBD1. This CDR3 has 16 amino acids. The J segment lost 7 bases and the V segment lost 3 bases, leaving 7 bases of the junction unmatched. Germline V gene lookup returns CDR1 MNHNS and CDR2 SASEGT. The chain's CDR3 is CASSETVGQGNSPLHF. CDR3 coding DNA: TGTGCCAGCAGTGAGACGGTGGGACAGGGAAATTCACCCCTCCACTTT.

The rearrangement uses TRBV28 and TRBJ2-2; TRBD1 agrees at 10 bases. V was clipped by 4 bases and J by 6 bases; unmatched bases: 14. Germline assignment: CDR1 MDHEN and CDR2 SYDVKM. The CDR3 spans 18 residues. The CDR3 DNA sequence: TGTGCCAGCAGTTGGGGTCCGGGACAGGGGATGAATTCCGGGGAGCTGTTTTTT. Translating it yields CASSWGPGQGMNSGELFF.

The V and J genes are TRBV25-1 and TRBJ2-5; TRBD2 matches 9 bases. There are 16 residues in the CDR3. The germline CDR1 and CDR2 sequences are MGHDK and SYGVNS. V trimming: 4 bases; J trimming: 4 bases; junction bases outside the gene matches: 10. DNA of the CDR3: TGTGCCAGCAGTGTGGGCGGGAGGGCCGTGGGAGAGACCCAGTACTTC. Amino acids: CASSVGGRAVGETQYF.

The CDR3: CATGTSGRPFYEQYF. The DNA for the CDR3 is TGTGCCACCGGGACTAGCGGGAGGCCCTTCTACGAGCAGTACTTC. The chain couples TRBV15 to TRBJ2-7; TRBD2 matches at 15 bases. Germline loops: CDR1 LNHNV, CDR2 YYDKDF (reference sequence). The CDR3 is 15 residues long. The J segment lost 3 bases and the V segment lost 8 bases, leaving 5 bases of the junction unmatched.

A single count supports this clone. The DNA for the CDR3 is TGTGCCAGCAGCTTAGGGGGACTAGCGGCGTCCTACAATGAGCAGTTCTTC. Translation gives CASSLGGLAASYNEQFF. This chain uses TRBV7-2 with TRBJ2-1; 11 bases match TRBD2. V trimming: 1 base; J trimming: 1 base; junction bases outside the gene matches: 3. CDR3 length: 17 amino acids. Germline V gene lookup returns CDR1 SGHTA and CDR2 FQGNSA.

The chain uses TRBV13 and TRBJ1-2; D gene ambiguous. V lost 5 bases, J lost 4 bases, and 17 bases lay in between. CDR3 length: 15 residues. Germline CDR1 and CDR2: PRHDT and FYEKMQ (reference sequence). DNA for the CDR3: TGTGCCAGCAGCCCCGGCCCTGATCTAGGCTATGGCTACACCTTC. It specifies CASSPGPDLGYGYTF. The full variable domain, completed using reference TRBV13 and TRBJ1-2, is AAGVIQSPRHLIKEKRETATLKCYPIPRHDTVYWYQQGPGQDPQFLISFYEKMQSDKGSIPDRFSAQQFSDYHSELNMSSLELGDSALYFCASSPGPDLGYGYTFGSGTRLTVV.

This clone has only one observation. The chain combines TRBV27 with TRBJ2-2; D unclear. From germline, CDR1 is MNHEY and CDR2 SMNVEV (reference sequence). Trimming cost V 3 bases and J 0 bases, with 2 bases left between them. This CDR3 is 13 amino acids long. The CDR3 here is CASSFTNTGELFF. CDR3 nucleotides: TGTGCCAGCAGTTTTACGAACACCGGGGAGCTGTTTTTT.

This rearrangement joins TRBV7-6 to TRBJ1-5; TRBD1 is a possible D gene (5 bases). The CDR3 covers 16 residues. Germline V CDR1 and CDR2: SGHVS, FNYEAQ. V lost 5 bases and J lost 1, with 15 bases in between. CDR3 nucleotide sequence: TGTGCCAGCAGCCTCCAGGGCAGGGAGAGCAATCAGCCCCAGCATTTT. It yields the protein CASSLQGRESNQPQHF.

The chain uses TRBV5-1 and TRBJ1-4, with D hard to call. Trimming removed 5 bases from V and 3 bases from J, with 23 bases in between. The length of the CDR3 is 18 residues. Germline lookup yields CDR1 SGHRS and CDR2 YFSETQ. The CDR3 DNA is TGCGCCAGCAGTCAAGAAGGAAGTTTGGGATACGCTAATGAAAAACTGTTTTTT. Translated: CASSQEGSLGYANEKLFF.

V is TRBV20-1 and J is TRBJ1-2; no firm D call. Germline-derived CDR1 and CDR2 are DFQATT and SNEGSKA (reference sequence). This CDR3 is built from 11 residues. V dropped 3 bases and J dropped 1 base, with 3 bases sitting between them. The CDR3 DNA reads TGCAGTGCTAGGGTTAACTATGGCTACACCTTC. Translation: CSARVNYGYTF.

The rearrangement joins TRBV10-3 to TRBJ2-2, with D hard to call. Trimming removed 5 bases at V and 2 bases at J, with 15 bases between. This CDR3 has 16 residues. In germline, CDR1 is ENHRY, CDR2 SYGVKD. The CDR3 nucleotides are TGTGCCATCAGTTCGAGTGGGATTGGAAACACCGGGGAGCTGTTTTTT. This gives the protein CAISSSGIGNTGELFF.

The chain employs TRBV30 and TRBJ1-6, with D tentatively TRBD1 (5 bases). CDR3 size: 12 residues. Germline loops: CDR1 GTSNPN, CDR2 SVGIG (reference sequence). V shed 0 bases and J shed 10 bases, with 7 bases lying between them. In DNA, the CDR3 is TGTGCCTGGAGTGTCGGGGGGTCACCCCTCCACTTT. Residues: CAWSVGGSPLHF.